These T cell receptor beta chains were read from a single sample in a study of human T cells and chemical hapten exposure. MiXCR, applied by TCRdb to the RACE reads, yields one record per CDR3 protein. This sample has a few hundred thousand distinct CDR3 sequences, with 7.7% found just once. The sample in question was whole blood, obtained in connection with sensitization to the hapten diphenylcyclopropenone (DPC). These receptors were collected from a man aged 18 to 29 with alopecia areata. Some clones in this sample may be carry-over from other donors' samples. CDR3s include the opening cysteine and the closing phenylalanine or tryptophan. Fields, in order: clone size, D gene, J gene, V gene, CDR3 DNA, CDR3 protein. A D gene is named only where the DNA matches it firmly. The listing skips clone size in some rows; elsewhere it reads once, few, many or a size class.

few,.,TRBJ1-4,TRBV6-5,TGTGCCAGCAGTTACGCCGGCCCATCTAATGAAAAACTGTTTTTT,CASSYAGPSNEKLFF
.,.,TRBJ2-1,TRBV27,TGTGCCAGCAGTTATGACAGGCACAATGAGCAGTTCTTC,CASSYDRHNEQFF
many,.,TRBJ1-5,TRBV15,TGTGCCACCAGGGGCGGAAGCAATCAGCCCCAGCATTTT,CATRGGSNQPQHF
few,.,TRBJ2-6,TRBV4-1,TGCGCCAGCAGCCATGCACCAATCTCTGGGGCCAACGTCCTGACTTTC,CASSHAPISGANVLTF
.,.,TRBJ1-4,TRBV7-8,TGTGCCAGCAGCTTAGGGACGGAAAATGAAAAACTGTTTTTT,CASSLGTENEKLFF
few,.,TRBJ1-1,TRBV20-1,TGCAGTGCTACCGACGCAGACACTGAAGCTTTCTTT,CSATDADTEAFF
few,TRBD1,TRBJ1-5,TRBV7-9,TGTGCCAGCAGCTACAAGACACCGGGACAGGGGGTTGGTCAGCCCCAGCATTTT,CASSYKTPGQGVGQPQHF
many,.,TRBJ2-3,TRBV11-2,TGTGCCAGCAGCCCCCGGACGGAAGATACGCAGTATTTT,CASSPRTEDTQYF
many,.,TRBJ2-2,TRBV7-7,TGTGCCAGCAGCAAGGGGTTTATGGGCACCGGGGAGCTGTTTTTT,CASSKGFMGTGELFF
few,.,TRBJ1-1,TRBV18,TGTGCCAGCTCACCCATGTACTTCGCCACTGAAGCTTTCTTT,CASSPMYFATEAFF
few,.,TRBJ2-1,TRBV10-3,TGTGCCATCAGTGTAAGGGACCTACCCGCCTCAGGGAATGAGCAGTTCTTC,CAISVRDLPASGNEQFF
few,.,TRBJ2-5,TRBV4-3,TGCGCCAGCAGCCAAGATGGGTCTTGGGAGACCCAGTACTTC,CASSQDGSWETQYF
many,TRBD1,TRBJ1-2,TRBV25-1,TGTGCCAGCAGTGAGTACAGGGGCAATGGCTACACCTTC,CASSEYRGNGYTF
.,.,TRBJ2-2,TRBV28,TGTGCCAGCAGTTTGCCGACCGCGAACACCGGGGAGCTGTTTTTT,CASSLPTANTGELFF
.,.,TRBJ2-5,TRBV5-1,TGCGCCAGCAGGGATAGTTGGCAAGAGACCCAGTACTTC,CASRDSWQETQYF
.,.,TRBJ1-5,TRBV7-2,TGTGCCAGCAGCCAATTTGCCGGGACTGTGGATCAGCCCCAGCATTTT,CASSQFAGTVDQPQHF
.,.,TRBJ1-5,TRBV29-1,TGCAGCGTGGAGACAGACAATCAGCCCCAGCATTTT,CSVETDNQPQHF
few,.,TRBJ1-6,TRBV6-2/TRBV6-3,TGTGCCAGCAGTTTCGCCCGGATACAGGGTAATTCACCCCTCCACTTT,CASSFARIQGNSPLHF
.,.,TRBJ2-5,TRBV18,TGTGCCAGCTCAACAGGGACCAAGGAGACCCAGTACTTC,CASSTGTKETQYF
many,TRBD1,TRBJ1-4,TRBV4-3,TGCGCCAGCAGCCAAGCTCCGGGACAGGGGATCGCTAATGAAAAACTGTTTTTT,CASSQAPGQGIANEKLFF
few,TRBD1,TRBJ2-7,TRBV7-9,TGTGCCAGCAGCCTTGGACAGGGGCGTCTGGAGCAGTACTTC,CASSLGQGRLEQYF
many,.,TRBJ1-6,TRBV18,TGTGCCAGCTCACCGCCGCGGGGGAATTCACCCCTCCACTTT,CASSPPRGNSPLHF
.,.,TRBJ1-2,TRBV7-9,TGTGCCAGCAGCTTAACGGACAGTTCCAACTATGGCTACACCTTC,CASSLTDSSNYGYTF
few,.,TRBJ2-1,TRBV4-3,TGCGCCAGCAGTCCATTGGAGGGGAACAATGAGCAGTTCTTC,CASSPLEGNNEQFF
few,.,TRBJ1-1,TRBV27,TGTGCCAGCAGTTTATTTCAGAACACTGAAGCTTTCTTT,CASSLFQNTEAFF
many,TRBD1,TRBJ1-2,TRBV9,TGTGCCAGCAGCCCCCGTACCCCTCCCGGGACAGGGACTCTTGGCTACACCTTC,CASSPRTPPGTGTLGYTF
.,.,TRBJ2-3,TRBV4-1,TGCGCCAGCGCCTTGAACAGAGGGCCAGATACGCAGTATTTT,CASALNRGPDTQYF
few,.,TRBJ2-5,TRBV7-8,TGTGCCAGCAGCTTAGTTAGGGAGACCCAGTACTTC,CASSLVRETQYF
.,TRBD1,TRBJ1-1,TRBV6-2/TRBV6-3,TGTGCCAGCAGAACGACAGGGCCGAGTCGGACTGAAGCTTTCTTT,CASRTTGPSRTEAFF
many,TRBD1,TRBJ2-1,TRBV5-5,TGTGCCAGCAGCTCGATGACAGGGTTCTACAATGAGCAGTTCTTC,CASSSMTGFYNEQFF
.,.,TRBJ1-2,TRBV6-2/TRBV6-3,TGTGCCAGCAGTCCCCTCCGGCTAAATAAACGGGGAGGCTACACCTTC,CASSPLRLNKRGGYTF
many,.,TRBJ1-6,TRBV6-5,TGTGCCAGCACGGGGGGACTGGGAGAGGAATCACCCCTCCACTTT,CASTGGLGEESPLHF
few,TRBD1,TRBJ2-7,TRBV20-1,TGCAGTGCCACCCGGGACAGCTACGAGCAGTACTTC,CSATRDSYEQYF
few,.,TRBJ1-5,TRBV3-1,TGTGCCAGCAGCCAGGACACGAGTGGGCCCCAGCATTTT,CASSQDTSGPQHF
.,.,TRBJ1-4,TRBV6-7,TGTGCCAGCAGTTACGGGCCAGCGGCGGCTAATGAAAAACTGTTTTTT,CASSYGPAAANEKLFF
many,TRBD1,TRBJ2-1,TRBV7-3,TGTGCCAGCAGCTCCATCCTACAGGGGGAGCAGTTCTTC,CASSSILQGEQFF
many,.,TRBJ1-3,TRBV11-1,TGTGCCAGCAGAGGAAGAGGAAACACCATATATTTT,CASRGRGNTIYF
few,.,TRBJ2-3,TRBV4-1,TGCGCCAGCAGCCAAGGAGGGCTGTTGGGGGGCACAGATACGCAGTATTTT,CASSQGGLLGGTDTQYF
.,.,TRBJ1-2,TRBV7-2,TGTGCCAGCAGCTTAGCAAGGGGGTACTATGGCTACACCTTC,CASSLARGYYGYTF
few,.,TRBJ1-1,TRBV6-2/TRBV6-3,TGTGCCAGCAGCCGGACCAGAAACTATTCCTGGAACACTGAAGCTTTCTTT,CASSRTRNYSWNTEAFF
.,.,TRBJ1-1,TRBV5-1,TGCGCCAGCAGAACACGACAGGAGCCCAACACTGAAGCTTTCTTT,CASRTRQEPNTEAFF
few,.,TRBJ2-3,TRBV6-5,TGTGCCAGCAGCACGACTGCTAGCACAGATACGCAGTATTTT,CASSTTASTDTQYF
few,.,TRBJ1-1,TRBV10-3,TGTGCCATCAGTGAGCTTCCCAGGGGCGGCACTGAAGCTTTCTTT,CAISELPRGGTEAFF
few,.,TRBJ2-6,TRBV5-1,TGCGCCAGCAGCTCCAGGGAAGCTGGGGCCAACGTCCTGACTTTC,CASSSREAGANVLTF
many,TRBD2,TRBJ2-1,TRBV6-4,TGTGCCAGCAGTCCGACTAGCGGGGGGGCAGACGAGCAGTTCTTC,CASSPTSGGADEQFF
few,.,TRBJ1-2,TRBV15,TGTGCCACCAGCAGAGCCCAGCTCTATGGCTACACCTTC,CATSRAQLYGYTF
.,.,TRBJ2-2,TRBV7-3,TGTGCCAGCAGCTTAAACACCCAGAACACCGGGGAGCTGTTTTTT,CASSLNTQNTGELFF
few,TRBD1,TRBJ2-5,TRBV12-3/TRBV12-4,TGTGCCAGGGTGCAGGGGGCGGAGGAGACCCAGTACTTC,CARVQGAEETQYF
few,.,TRBJ1-6,TRBV14,TGTGCCAGCAGCCAAGATGAGAGGATGGGCAGCTCCTATAATTCACCCCTCCACTTT,CASSQDERMGSSYNSPLHF
.,TRBD1,TRBJ1-4,TRBV6-5,TGTGCCAGCAGTTCGACAGGGAGGCAAGAAAAACTGTTTTTT,CASSSTGRQEKLFF
few,TRBD1,TRBJ1-2,TRBV9,TGTGCCAGCAGCGACGGGACAGAGAACTATGGCTACACCTTC,CASSDGTENYGYTF
few,TRBD1,TRBJ2-7,TRBV12-3/TRBV12-4,TGTGCCAGCAGTTTAGTCGGGACAGGGGGCAGGTACGAGCAGTACTTC,CASSLVGTGGRYEQYF
many,.,TRBJ2-2,TRBV6-2/TRBV6-3,TGTGCCAGCAGTTACTCCTGGGACACCGGGGAGCTGTTTTTT,CASSYSWDTGELFF
few,.,TRBJ1-5,TRBV9,TGTGCCAGCAGCGCGCAGGGAACTCAGCCCCAGCATTTT,CASSAQGTQPQHF
.,TRBD1,TRBJ2-7,TRBV5-1,TGCGCCAGCAGCTTGTGGACAGGGAACCACGAGCAGTACTTC,CASSLWTGNHEQYF
many,.,TRBJ1-5,TRBV7-2,TGTGCCAGCAGCCGCGAGGGGAATAGCAATCAGCCCCAGCATTTT,CASSREGNSNQPQHF
few,TRBD2,TRBJ2-3,TRBV7-6,TGTGCCAGCACCCATTATTACGGGGGGGAAACAGATACGCAGTATTTT,CASTHYYGGETDTQYF